This T cell receptor beta chain stems from a study of T cell responses to AZD1222 COVID-19 vaccine. Findings and caveats of the study: In a largely white British group with more females than males, clonal diversity was possibly underestimated. Only five or six AZD1222 recipients were seropositive at baseline.

J lost 5 bases, V lost 4 bases, and 10 bases had no gene match. Germline loops: CDR1 SGDLS, CDR2 YYNGEE. The CDR3 extends over 16 amino acids. Points on this clone: Its antigen is not known.

Profiled with immunoSEQ multiplex PCR; TCRdb holds only in-frame clones, not every one. Here the sample spans about 97,000 clones, about nine tenths being singletons. The rearrangement links TRBV9 to TRBJ2-1; 9 bases match TRBD1. The sequencing here drew on peripheral blood, taken on day 0 of AZD1222 vaccination. This TCR derives from an adult in good health. CDR3: CASSTPGTGSDNEQFF. CDR3 coding DNA: TGTGCCAGCAGCACCCCCGGGACAGGGTCGGACAATGAGCAGTTCTTC.